This T cell receptor (beta chain) originates from a study of read filtering for tumor transcriptome and immune sequencing. Study-level information: Patients were 17 to 20 male and some 13 female, mean age 65.9 years, range about 47 to 85. R-ISS stage counts were eight or nine for I, roughly 15 for II, more than 5 for III. Broader study findings: Correlation between methods rose after single-read clonotypes were removed.

Per germline, CDR1 SGHRS and CDR2 YFSETQ. With V trimmed by 1 base and J by 5 bases, 6 bases remained unmatched. The CDR3 length is 15 residues. Molecular barcoded adaptors covering alpha/delta and beta/gamma chains were used on around 400 ng RNA. MiXCR was run by TCRdb on the reads, yielding one entry per CDR3 protein. The sample holds under 60,000 distinct CDR3 sequences, approximately 18% seen once. A note on this clonotype: As yet, its antigen is unknown.

The gene calls are TRBV5-1 and TRBJ2-1; TRBD2 matches at 7 bases. Material: a population of CD138-negative cells sorted from bone marrow. The receptor was isolated from a donor at least 40 years old with multiple myeloma. This CDR3 reads CASSLLGGRDNEQFF. Written as DNA, the CDR3 is TGCGCCAGCAGCTTGTTAGGCGGGAGAGACAATGAGCAGTTCTTC.